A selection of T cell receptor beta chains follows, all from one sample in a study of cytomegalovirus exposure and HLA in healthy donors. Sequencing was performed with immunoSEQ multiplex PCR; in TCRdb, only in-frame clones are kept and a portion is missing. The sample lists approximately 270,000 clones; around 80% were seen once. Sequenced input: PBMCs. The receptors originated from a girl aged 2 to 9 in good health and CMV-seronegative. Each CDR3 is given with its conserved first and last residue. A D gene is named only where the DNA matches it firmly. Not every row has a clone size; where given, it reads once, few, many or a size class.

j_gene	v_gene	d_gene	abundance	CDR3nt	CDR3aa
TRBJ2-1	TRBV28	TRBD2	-	TGTGCCAGCATAGGCGGGGGGGACTCCTACAATGAGCAGTTCTTC	CASIGGGDSYNEQFF
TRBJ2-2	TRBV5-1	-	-	TGCGCCAGCAGCTTGGCCCCCTCGAACACCGGGGAGCTGTTTTTT	CASSLAPSNTGELFF
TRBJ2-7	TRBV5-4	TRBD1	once	TGTGCCAGCAGCACCGGGATTCAGGGGGCCTCGTACGAGCAGTACTTC	CASSTGIQGASYEQYF
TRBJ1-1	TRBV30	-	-	TGTGCCTGGAGCCTCTTCCTCACTGAAGCTTTCTTT	CAWSLFLTEAFF
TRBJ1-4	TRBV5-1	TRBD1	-	TGCGCCAGCAGCCTTGGACAGGGGCTTGAAAAACTGTTTTTT	CASSLGQGLEKLFF
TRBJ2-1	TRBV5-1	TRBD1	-	TGCGCCAGCAGCTGGGGGACAGGGTCGGTAAATGAGCAGTTCTTC	CASSWGTGSVNEQFF
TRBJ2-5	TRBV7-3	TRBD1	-	TGTGCCAGCCAGGACAGGGCGGGTTCGGCCCAGTACTTC	CASQDRAGSAQYF
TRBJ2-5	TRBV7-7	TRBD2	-	TGTGCCAGCAGCTTAGCGGGGGGGACGCAGTGGACCCAGTACTTC	CASSLAGGTQWTQYF
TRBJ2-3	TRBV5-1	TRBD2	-	TGCGCCAGCAGCTTGGCTAGCGGAGTCACAGATACGCAGTATTTT	CASSLASGVTDTQYF
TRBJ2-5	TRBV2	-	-	TGTGCCAGCAGTGGGGAGATCCAAGAGACCCAGTACTTC	CASSGEIQETQYF
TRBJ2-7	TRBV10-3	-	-	TGTGCCATCAGTGATTTCCCCTCCTACGAGCAGTACTTC	CAISDFPSYEQYF
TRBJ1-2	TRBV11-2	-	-	TGTGCCAGCAGCTTAAGGAGGTTACTAGGCACCCGATATGGCTACACCTTC	CASSLRRLLGTRYGYTF
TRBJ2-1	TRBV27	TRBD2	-	TGTGCCAGCAGTTCAAAAGGACTAGCGGCGAATGAGCAGTTCTTC	CASSSKGLAANEQFF
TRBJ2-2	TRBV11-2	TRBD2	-	TGTGCCAGCAGCTTGGAAAAGCGGACTAGCTGGTGGACCGGGGAGCTGTTTTTT	CASSLEKRTSWWTGELFF
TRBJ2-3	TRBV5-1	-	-	TGCGCCAGCGGGGTTAGCGGATCTAGCACAGATACGCAGTATTTT	CASGVSGSSTDTQYF
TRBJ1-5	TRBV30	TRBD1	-	TGTGCCTGGAGTGTTCAGGCAGGGGGGAATCAGCCCCAGCATTTT	CAWSVQAGGNQPQHF
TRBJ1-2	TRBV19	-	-	TGTGCCAGTAGTACTAAGACAGCCCAATATGGCTACACCTTC	CASSTKTAQYGYTF
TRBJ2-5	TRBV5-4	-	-	TGTGCCAGCAGCATCCTCAGGGAAGAGACCCAGTACTTC	CASSILREETQYF
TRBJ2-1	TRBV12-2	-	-	TGTGCAAGTCGCTTAGTAGCCTTTAGGGGACAGGGGACCGCTGAGCAGTTCTTC	CASRLVAFRGQGTAEQFF
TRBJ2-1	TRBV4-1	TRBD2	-	TGCGCCAGCAGCCAAGATTGGTGGGAGGGCCAGAATGAGCAGTTCTTC	CASSQDWWEGQNEQFF
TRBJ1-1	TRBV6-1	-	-	TGTGTCAGCAGTGAATGGACAGAGAACACTGAAGCTTTCTTT	CVSSEWTENTEAFF
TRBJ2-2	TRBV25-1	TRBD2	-	TGTGCCAGCAGTCTCCCCGGGACTAGCGTGGCCGGGGAGCTGTTTTTT	CASSLPGTSVAGELFF
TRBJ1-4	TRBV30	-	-	TGTGCCTGGAGTTCCGCCCTAAGTACAGGAAAACTGTTTTTT	CAWSSALSTGKLFF
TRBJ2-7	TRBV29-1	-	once	TGCAGCGTGTGTAGGGTCTCGCGGGACTCATCCTACGAGCAGTACTTC	CSVCRVSRDSSYEQYF
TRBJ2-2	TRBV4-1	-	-	TGCGCCAGCAGCCCTCCAGGGACATACACCGGGGAGCTGTTTTTT	CASSPPGTYTGELFF
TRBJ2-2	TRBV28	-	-	TGTGCCAGCAGCCTCTCCGGGACATTCACTCCCACCGGGGAGCTGTTTTTT	CASSLSGTFTPTGELFF
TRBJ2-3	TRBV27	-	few	TGTGCCAGCAGTCTCGGGAGACTGTCAGATACGCAGTATTTT	CASSLGRLSDTQYF
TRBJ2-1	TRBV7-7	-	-	TGTGCCAGCAGTCTGGACTACTACAATGAGCAGTTCTTC	CASSLDYYNEQFF
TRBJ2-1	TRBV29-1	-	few	TGCAGCACTGGGGGCAGGGGAGTGGATGAGCAGTTCTTC	CSTGGRGVDEQFF
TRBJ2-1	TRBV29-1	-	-	TGCAGCGCTGGCCGGGGGAGCTCCTACAATGAGCAGTTCTTC	CSAGRGSSYNEQFF
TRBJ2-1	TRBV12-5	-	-	TGTGCTAGTGGTCCCGTTTCTGAGCAGTTCTTC	CASGPVSEQFF
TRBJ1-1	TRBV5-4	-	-	TGTGCCAGGACCAGGGGCAGGCGGGCGGCGCACTCTGAAGCTTTCTTT	CARTRGRRAAHSEAFF
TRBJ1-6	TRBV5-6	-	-	TGTGCCAGCAGCCCCCGGGACACTCACTCCTATAATTCACCCCTCCACTTT	CASSPRDTHSYNSPLHF
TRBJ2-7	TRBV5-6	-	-	TGTGCCAGCAGCTTGGAATACAGGGTTGGAGAGCAGTACTTC	CASSLEYRVGEQYF
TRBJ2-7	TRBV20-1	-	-	TGCAGTGCCCATACCTACGAGCAGTACTTC	CSAHTYEQYF
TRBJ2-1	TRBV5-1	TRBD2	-	TGCGCCAGCAGCTCCGGGACTAGCGGTTACAATGAGCAGTTCTTC	CASSSGTSGYNEQFF
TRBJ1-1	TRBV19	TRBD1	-	TGTGCCAGTATCCCCCCCTGGCCCGAGGGGGCCACTGAAGCTTTCTTT	CASIPPWPEGATEAFF
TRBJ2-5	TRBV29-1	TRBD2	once	TGCAGCGTTGAAGGATTGGGACTAGCGGGGTTGGAGACCCAGTACTTC	CSVEGLGLAGLETQYF
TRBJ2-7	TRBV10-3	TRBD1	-	TGTGCCATCAGTGTCGGGACAGGTCTTTCTTACGAGCAGTACTTC	CAISVGTGLSYEQYF
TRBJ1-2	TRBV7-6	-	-	TGTGCCAGCAGCTTCGTTGGGACAATTCCTCCGTATGGCTACACCTTC	CASSFVGTIPPYGYTF
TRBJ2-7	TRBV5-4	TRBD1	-	TGTGCCAGCAGCTTTACAGGGGGCACAAACTACGAGCAGTACTTC	CASSFTGGTNYEQYF
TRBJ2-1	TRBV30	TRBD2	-	TGTGCCTGGGGGACTAGTGGTGAGCAGTTCTTC	CAWGTSGEQFF
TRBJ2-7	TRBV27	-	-	TGTGCCAGCAGGGGGGGCGGGGGAAGCTCCTACGAGCAGTACTTC	CASRGGGGSSYEQYF
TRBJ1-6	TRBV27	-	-	TGTGTCAGCGCGTTGGCGGAGAATTCACCCCTCCACTTT	CVSALAENSPLHF
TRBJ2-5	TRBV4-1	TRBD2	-	TGCGCCAGCAGCCGGTGGACTAGGCCCCAAGAGACCCAGTACTTC	CASSRWTRPQETQYF
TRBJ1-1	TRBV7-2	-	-	TGTGCCAGCAGCCTCACGGGACATCCCTCCACTGAAGCTTTCTTT	CASSLTGHPSTEAFF
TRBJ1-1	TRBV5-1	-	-	TGCGCCAGCAGCTTGCGGGGGGCGAGGACTGAAGCTTTCTTT	CASSLRGARTEAFF
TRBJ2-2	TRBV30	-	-	TGTGCCTGGAGTACTCTTAGCGGTTACACCGGGGAGCTGTTTTTT	CAWSTLSGYTGELFF